The 3 T cell receptor beta chains listed next were all sequenced from one sample in a study of CD8 T cells in ankylosing spondylitis. From the 5' RACE reads, TCRdb called clonotypes with MiXCR, one entry per CDR3 protein. The sample yields 300,000 to 350,000 distinct CDR3 sequences, under 14% seen once. Sample: blood, either unsorted or a sorted T cell fraction (not recorded which). These TCRs come from a female donor with ankylosing spondylitis or in good health (not recorded which).

This clonotype came up many times. The chain combines TRBV4-1 with TRBJ1-4, with D unclear. The CDR3 sequence is 15 residues long. Germline assignment: CDR1 MGHRA and CDR2 YSYEKL. Trimming stripped 0 bases from V and 2 bases from J, with 7 bases between. DNA of the CDR3: TGCGCCAGCAGCCAAGAAGGGAGGACTAATGAAAAACTGTTTTTT. Amino acid sequence: CASSQEGRTNEKLFF.

The sample holds a few counts of this clonotype. This chain uses TRBV20-1 with TRBJ2-1; no firm D call. V shed 6 bases and J shed 7 bases, with 13 bases lying between them. The CDR3 is 12 residues long. The V gene's germline CDR1 is DFQATT and CDR2 SNEGSKA (reference sequence). In DNA, the CDR3 is TGCAGTGCAGTTCAGGTTTCGAATGAGCAGTTCTTC. As protein: CSAVQVSNEQFF.

This clonotype has a handful of counts. The chain recombines TRBV9 with TRBJ2-1; D gene unclear. This CDR3 contains 18 residues. Germline CDR1 SGDLS, CDR2 YYNGEE. V dropped 4 bases and J dropped 4 bases, with 24 bases sitting between them. The CDR3 here is CASSTSVRTSRVYNEQFF. In nucleotides, the CDR3 is TGTGCCAGCAGCACCTCCGTGAGGACGTCTAGAGTTTACAATGAGCAGTTCTTC.